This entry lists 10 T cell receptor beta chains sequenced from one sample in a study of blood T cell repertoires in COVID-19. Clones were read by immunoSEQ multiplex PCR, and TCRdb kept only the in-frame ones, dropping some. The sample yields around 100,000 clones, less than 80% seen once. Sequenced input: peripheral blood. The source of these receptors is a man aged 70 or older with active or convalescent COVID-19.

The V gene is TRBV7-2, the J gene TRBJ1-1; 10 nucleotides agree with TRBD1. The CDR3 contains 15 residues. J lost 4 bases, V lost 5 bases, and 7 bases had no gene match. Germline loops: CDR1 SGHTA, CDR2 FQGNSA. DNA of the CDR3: TGTGCCAGCAGCCCACGACAGGGGGCGACCACTGAAGCTTTCTTT. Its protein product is CASSPRQGATTEAFF.

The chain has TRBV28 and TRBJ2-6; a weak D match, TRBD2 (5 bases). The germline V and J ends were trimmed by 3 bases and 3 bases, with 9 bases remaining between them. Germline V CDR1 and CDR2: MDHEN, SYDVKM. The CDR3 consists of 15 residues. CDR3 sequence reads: CASSFVGNGANVLTF. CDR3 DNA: TGTGCCAGCAGTTTCGTCGGGAATGGGGCCAACGTCCTGACTTTC.

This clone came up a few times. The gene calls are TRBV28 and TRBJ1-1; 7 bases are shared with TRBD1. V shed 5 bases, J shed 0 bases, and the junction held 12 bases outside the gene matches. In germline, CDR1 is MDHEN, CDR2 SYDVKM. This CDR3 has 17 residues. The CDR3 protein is CASSPTSDRPMNTEAFF. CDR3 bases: TGTGCCAGCAGTCCAACCTCGGACAGGCCAATGAACACTGAAGCTTTCTTT.

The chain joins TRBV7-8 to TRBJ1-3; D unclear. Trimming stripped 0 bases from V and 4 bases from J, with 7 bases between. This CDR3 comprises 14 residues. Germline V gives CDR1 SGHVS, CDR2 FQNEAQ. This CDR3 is CASSLARQGNTIYF. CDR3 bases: TGTGCCAGCAGCTTAGCAAGACAAGGAAACACCATATATTTT.

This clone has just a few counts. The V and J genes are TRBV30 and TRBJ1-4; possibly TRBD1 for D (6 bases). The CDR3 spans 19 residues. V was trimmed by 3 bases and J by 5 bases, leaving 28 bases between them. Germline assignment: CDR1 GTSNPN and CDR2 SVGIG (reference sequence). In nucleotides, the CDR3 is TGTGCCTGGAGAGCCTCCGTTGGGGACAACCGCCACGGGAATGAAAAACTGTTTTTT. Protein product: CAWRASVGDNRHGNEKLFF.

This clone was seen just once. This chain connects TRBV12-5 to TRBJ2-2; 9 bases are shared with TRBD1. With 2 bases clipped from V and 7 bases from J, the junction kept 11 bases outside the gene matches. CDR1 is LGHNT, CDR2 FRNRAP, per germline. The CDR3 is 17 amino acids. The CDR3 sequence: CASGLLSGTGSIGELFF. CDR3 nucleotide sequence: TGTGCTAGTGGTTTGTTATCCGGGACAGGGTCAATCGGGGAGCTGTTTTTT.

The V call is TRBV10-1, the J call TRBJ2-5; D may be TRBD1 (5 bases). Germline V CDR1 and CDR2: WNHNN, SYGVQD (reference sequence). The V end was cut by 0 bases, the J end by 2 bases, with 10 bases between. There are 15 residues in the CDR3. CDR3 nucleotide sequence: TGCGCCAGCAGTGAGTCGTTGGGGCCTCAAGAGACCCAGTACTTC. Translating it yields CASSESLGPQETQYF.

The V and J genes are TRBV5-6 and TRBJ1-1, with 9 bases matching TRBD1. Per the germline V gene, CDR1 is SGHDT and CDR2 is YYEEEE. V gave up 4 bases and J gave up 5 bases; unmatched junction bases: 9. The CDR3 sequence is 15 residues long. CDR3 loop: CASSLIGQGKTEAFF. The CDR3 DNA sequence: TGTGCCAGCAGCCTCATTGGACAGGGGAAGACTGAAGCTTTCTTT.

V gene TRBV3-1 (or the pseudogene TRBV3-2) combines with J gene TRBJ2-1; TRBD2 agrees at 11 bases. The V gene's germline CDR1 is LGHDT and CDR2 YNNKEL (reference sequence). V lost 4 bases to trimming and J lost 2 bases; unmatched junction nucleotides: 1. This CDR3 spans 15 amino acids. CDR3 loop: CASSRSGGAYNEQFF. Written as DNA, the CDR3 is TGTGCCAGCAGCCGTAGCGGGGGGGCCTACAATGAGCAGTTCTTC.

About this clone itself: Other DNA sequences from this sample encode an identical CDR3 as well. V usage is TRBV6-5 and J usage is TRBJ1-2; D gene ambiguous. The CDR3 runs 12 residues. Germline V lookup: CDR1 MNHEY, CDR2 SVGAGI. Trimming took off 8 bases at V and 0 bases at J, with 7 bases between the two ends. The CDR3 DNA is TGTGCCAGCTCCCCGGCTAACTATGGCTACACCTTC. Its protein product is CASSPANYGYTF.